This note documents a single TCR beta chain sequence. Some clones are missing from TCRdb's copy, which holds only in-frame ones; the method was immunoSEQ multiplex PCR. In the table there are 110,000 to 150,000 clones, about 89% of which are singletons. This sample stems from a study of T cell responses to AZD1222 COVID-19 vaccine. Germline V gene lookup returns CDR1 SEHNR and CDR2 FQNEAQ (reference sequence). The CDR3 runs 15 residues. With 4 bases clipped from V and 2 bases from J, the junction kept 6 bases outside the gene matches. V and J are TRBV7-9 and TRBJ2-7; TRBD1 matches at 9 bases. The receptor comes from an adult in good health. The source material was peripheral blood, sampled on day 0 of AZD1222 vaccination. For the CDR3, the DNA is TGTGCCAGCAGCTCGAGCGGGACAGGGCCCTACGAGCAGTACTTC. This gives the protein CASSSSGTGPYEQYF.